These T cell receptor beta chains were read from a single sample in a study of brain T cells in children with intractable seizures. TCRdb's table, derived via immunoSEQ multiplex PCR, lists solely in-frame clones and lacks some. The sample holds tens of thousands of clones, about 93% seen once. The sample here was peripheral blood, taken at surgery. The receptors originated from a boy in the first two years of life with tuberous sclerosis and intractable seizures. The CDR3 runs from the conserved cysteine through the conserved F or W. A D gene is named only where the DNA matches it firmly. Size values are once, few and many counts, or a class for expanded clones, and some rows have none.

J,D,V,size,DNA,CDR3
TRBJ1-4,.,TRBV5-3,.,TGTGCCAGAAGCTTGAGCTCTTGTGAAAAACTGTTTTTT,CARSLSSCEKLFF
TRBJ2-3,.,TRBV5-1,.,TGCGCCAGCAGCATCAATCTACTCGCAGGGAGCACAGATACGCAGTATTTT,CASSINLLAGSTDTQYF
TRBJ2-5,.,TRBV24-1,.,TGTGCCACCAGTGACCGTCCCCCAGGGGTGGGGACCCAGTACTTC,CATSDRPPGVGTQYF
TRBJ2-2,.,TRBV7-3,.,TGTGCCAGCAGCCACGACGGGCTGAACACCGGGGAGCTGTTTTTT,CASSHDGLNTGELFF
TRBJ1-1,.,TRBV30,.,TGTGCCTGGAGTACTTTCGGCACTGAAGCTTTCTTT,CAWSTFGTEAFF
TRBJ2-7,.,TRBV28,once,TGTGCCAGCAGTTTTGGCAGGACGTACGAGCAGTACTTC,CASSFGRTYEQYF
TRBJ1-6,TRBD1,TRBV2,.,TGCGTCACAGGGGGCTCTCTCCACTTT,CVTGGSLHF
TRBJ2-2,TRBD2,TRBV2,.,TGTGCCAGCAGGGCACTAGCGGGAGGAACCGGGGAGCTGTTTTTT,CASRALAGGTGELFF
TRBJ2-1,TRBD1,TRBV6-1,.,TGTGCCAGCAGTGAAAGGACAGGGGGGGGGAATGAGCAGTTCTTC,CASSERTGGGNEQFF
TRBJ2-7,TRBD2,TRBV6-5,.,TGTGCCAGCAGTTACTCCCTAGCGGGGAGCTACGAGCAGTACTTC,CASSYSLAGSYEQYF
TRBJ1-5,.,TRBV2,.,TGTGCCAGTATCGGGACGGGCAATCAGCCCCAGCATTTT,CASIGTGNQPQHF
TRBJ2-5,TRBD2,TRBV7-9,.,TGTGCCAGCAGCCCCAGAGCGGGGGGCGGTGAGACCCAGTACTTC,CASSPRAGGGETQYF
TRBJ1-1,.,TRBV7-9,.,TGTGCCAGCAGCCCGGACGACAGACCGAACACTGAAGCTTTCTTT,CASSPDDRPNTEAFF
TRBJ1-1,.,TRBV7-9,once,TGTGCCAGCAGCTCACCGGGACCGATGGTTACTACTGAAGCTTTCTTT,CASSSPGPMVTTEAFF
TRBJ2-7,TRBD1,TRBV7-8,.,TGTGCCACCCAGCTTAGGTCTGTGGGGACAGGGACCTCCTACGAGCAGTACTTC,CATQLRSVGTGTSYEQYF
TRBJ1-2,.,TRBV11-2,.,TGTGCCAGCAGCTCATTATTCAGTGGAGGCTACACCTTC,CASSSLFSGGYTF
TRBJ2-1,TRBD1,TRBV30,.,TGTGCCTGGAGTGCCCCGACAGGGGGGTCGGTCAATGAGCAGTTCTTC,CAWSAPTGGSVNEQFF
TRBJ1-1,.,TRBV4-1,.,TGCGCCAGCAGCCCACAGTATACTCCGACTGAAGCTTTCTTT,CASSPQYTPTEAFF
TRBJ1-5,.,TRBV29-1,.,TGCAGCGTTGAAAGGGAAGAAGGCCAGCCCCAGCATTTT,CSVEREEGQPQHF
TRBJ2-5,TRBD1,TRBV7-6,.,TGTGCCAGCAGCCCCCGGACAGGGTCCCAAGAGACCCAGTACTTC,CASSPRTGSQETQYF
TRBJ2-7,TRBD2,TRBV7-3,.,TGTGCCAGCAGCACGGACGGACTAGCGGGGGCCTACGAGCAGTACTTC,CASSTDGLAGAYEQYF
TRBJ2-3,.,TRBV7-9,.,TGTGCCAGCAGCGTGAGCACAGATACGCAGTATTTT,CASSVSTDTQYF
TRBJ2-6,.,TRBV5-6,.,TGTGCCAGCAGTCCCGGTTTCTCTGGGGCCAACGTCCTGACTTTC,CASSPGFSGANVLTF
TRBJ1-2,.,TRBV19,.,TGTGCCAGTAGTACTCCATCGGGGTCCGACTATGGCTACACCTTC,CASSTPSGSDYGYTF
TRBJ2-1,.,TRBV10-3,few,TGTGCCATCAGAAGGGGTCAATCCAATGAGCAGTTCTTC,CAIRRGQSNEQFF
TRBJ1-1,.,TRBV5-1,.,TGCGCCAGCAGGTTAGACAGCCTGAACACTGAAGCTTTCTTT,CASRLDSLNTEAFF
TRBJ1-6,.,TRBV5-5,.,TGTGCCAGCAGCCACTCGACAGTCCTAAGCTCCTATAATTCACCCCTCCACTTT,CASSHSTVLSSYNSPLHF
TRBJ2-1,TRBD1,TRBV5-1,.,TGCGCCAGCAGCAGTGACAGGGTAATTCATGAGCAGTTCTTC,CASSSDRVIHEQFF
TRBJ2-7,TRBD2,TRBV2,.,TGTGCCAGCAGAGTGGCAGCGGGGTTTTGGGAGCAGTACTTC,CASRVAAGFWEQYF
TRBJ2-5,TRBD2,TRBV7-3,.,TGTGCCAGCAGCTTCTGGACTAGCGGGAGGGAAGAGACCCAGTACTTC,CASSFWTSGREETQYF
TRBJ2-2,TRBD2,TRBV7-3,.,TGTGCCAGCAGCCGTAGCGGGGGGGTAAACACCGGGGAGCTGTTTTTT,CASSRSGGVNTGELFF
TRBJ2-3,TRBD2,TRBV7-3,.,TGTGCCAGCAGCTCATTAGCGGGGGGGAGCACAGATACGCAGTATTTT,CASSSLAGGSTDTQYF
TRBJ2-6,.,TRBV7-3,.,TGTGCCAGCAGCTGGGGCGGGACGATCGATCCCAAATCTGGGGCCAACGTCCTGACTTTC,CASSWGGTIDPKSGANVLTF
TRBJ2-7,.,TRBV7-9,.,TGTGCCAGCAGCTTAGCAGGTCTCTCCTACGAGCAGTACTTC,CASSLAGLSYEQYF
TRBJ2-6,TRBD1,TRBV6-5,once,TGTGCCAGCAGGACAGGGGTCGGGGCCAACGTCCTGACTTTC,CASRTGVGANVLTF
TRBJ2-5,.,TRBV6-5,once,TGTGCCAGCAGCGTTTGGGGCCAACAAGAGACCCAGTACTTC,CASSVWGQQETQYF
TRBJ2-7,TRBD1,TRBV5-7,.,TGTGCCAGCAGCTGGGACAGGGGGCGCGAGCAGTACTTC,CASSWDRGREQYF
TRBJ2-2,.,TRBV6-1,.,TGTGCCAGCAGTGAGATAGTGCGGCCCGGGGAGCTGTTTTTT,CASSEIVRPGELFF
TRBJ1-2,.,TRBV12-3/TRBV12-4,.,TGTGCCAGCAGTTTGGCAGGGAACTATGGCTACACCTTC,CASSLAGNYGYTF
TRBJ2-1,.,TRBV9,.,TGTGCCAGCAGCGAAAGATCGGGACCGTTCTACAATGAGCAGTTCTTC,CASSERSGPFYNEQFF
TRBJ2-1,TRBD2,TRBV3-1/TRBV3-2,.,TGTGCCAGCAAGTTAGCGGGGGGTATTAATGAGCAGTTCTTC,CASKLAGGINEQFF
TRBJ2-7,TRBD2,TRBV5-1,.,TGCGCCAGCAGCCTGACTAGCGGGGACTACGAGCAGTACTTC,CASSLTSGDYEQYF
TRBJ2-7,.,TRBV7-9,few,TGTGCCAGCAGCTTAGCCCCGAAGGTGCAGTACTTC,CASSLAPKVQYF
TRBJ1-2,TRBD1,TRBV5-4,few,TGTGCCAGCAGCCCCCTTTACCGGGACAGGGGCGATGGCTACACCTTC,CASSPLYRDRGDGYTF
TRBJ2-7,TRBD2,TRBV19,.,TGTGCCAGTAGTATAGATGCCGGGACTAGCGCCTACGAGCAGTACTTC,CASSIDAGTSAYEQYF
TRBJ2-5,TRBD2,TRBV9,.,TGTGCCAGCAGCGTTCTAGCGGGGGTTGGAGAGACCCAGTACTTC,CASSVLAGVGETQYF
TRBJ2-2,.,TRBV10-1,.,TGCGCCATCTGGGGGGCCTCTAACACCGGGGAGCTGTTTTTT,CAIWGASNTGELFF
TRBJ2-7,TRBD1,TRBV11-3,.,TGTGCCAGCAGCTTTGGACAGGCCTACGAGCAGTACTTC,CASSFGQAYEQYF
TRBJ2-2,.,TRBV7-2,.,TGTGCCAGCAGCTTAAAAACCAGGACAGAGTTCACCGGGGAGCTGTTTTTT,CASSLKTRTEFTGELFF
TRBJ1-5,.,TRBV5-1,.,TGCGCCAGCAGCTACGAGGGGGGGCCGCATCAGCCCCAGCATTTT,CASSYEGGPHQPQHF
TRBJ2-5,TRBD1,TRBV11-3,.,TGTGCCAGCAGCAAACGAGGGGGCCAGGAGACCCAGTACTTC,CASSKRGGQETQYF
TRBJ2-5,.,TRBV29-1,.,TGCACAGCAGGAGGGGAAGAGACCCAGTACTTC,CTAGGEETQYF
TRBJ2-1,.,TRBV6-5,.,TGTGCCAGCAGCAGAGGGGAGGATCCGCTTAATGAGCAGTTCTTC,CASSRGEDPLNEQFF